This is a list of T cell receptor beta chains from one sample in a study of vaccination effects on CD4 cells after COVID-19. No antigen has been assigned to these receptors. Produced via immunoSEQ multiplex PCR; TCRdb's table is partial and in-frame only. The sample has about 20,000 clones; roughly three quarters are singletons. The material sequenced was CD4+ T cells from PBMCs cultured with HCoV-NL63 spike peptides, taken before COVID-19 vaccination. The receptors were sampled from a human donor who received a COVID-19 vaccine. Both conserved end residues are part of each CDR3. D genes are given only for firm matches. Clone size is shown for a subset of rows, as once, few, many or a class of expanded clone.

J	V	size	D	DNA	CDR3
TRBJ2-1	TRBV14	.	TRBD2	TGTGCCAGCAGCCAAGTAGGGGGTATAGCGGGAAATCGAAATGAGCAGTTCTTC	CASSQVGGIAGNRNEQFF
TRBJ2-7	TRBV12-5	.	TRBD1	TGTGCTAGTGGTTTGGTATTACAGGGGATCTCCTACGAGCAGTACTTC	CASGLVLQGISYEQYF
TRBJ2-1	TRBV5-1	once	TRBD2	TGCGCCAGCAGCTTGGATCCGCTCGGGGTCGGTCCTAGCGGGATCCGATCCTACAATGAGCAGTTCTTC	CASSLDPLGVGPSGIRSYNEQFF
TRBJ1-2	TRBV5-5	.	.	TGTGCCAGCAGCTTGCGAGGGGATTACTACACCTTC	CASSLRGDYYTF
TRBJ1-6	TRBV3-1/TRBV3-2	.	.	TGTGCCAGCAGCCAAGGACAGTCGCTCGGTTCACCCCTCCACTTT	CASSQGQSLGSPLHF
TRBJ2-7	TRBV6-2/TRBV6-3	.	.	TGTGCCAGCAGCTTACATCGAACCTACGAGCAGTACTTC	CASSLHRTYEQYF
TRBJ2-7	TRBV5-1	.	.	TGCGCCAGCAGCTTCGCAGCGTCCTACGAGCAGTACTTC	CASSFAASYEQYF
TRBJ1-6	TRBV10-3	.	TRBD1	TGTGCCATCAGTGAGTCAGCAGGGGGCGGTGGTAATTCACCCCTCCACTTT	CAISESAGGGGNSPLHF
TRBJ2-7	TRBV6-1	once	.	TGTGCCAGCAGTGAAAATCCGGGGCAGGGAGTCTACGAGCAGTACTTC	CASSENPGQGVYEQYF
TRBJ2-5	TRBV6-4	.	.	TGTGCCAGCAGTGACTCTGGGCACAGCCAAGAGACCCAGTACTTC	CASSDSGHSQETQYF
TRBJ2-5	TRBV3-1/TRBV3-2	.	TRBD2	TGTGCCAGCGCCGACGGCGGGGGGAGAGAGACCCAGTACTTC	CASADGGGRETQYF
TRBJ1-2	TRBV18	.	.	TGTGCCAGCTCACGCACGACAAATCCGGAGTTCCATGGCTACACCTTC	CASSRTTNPEFHGYTF
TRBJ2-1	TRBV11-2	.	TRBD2	TGTGCCAGCAGCCCTAGTGGACTAGCGGGCCTTAATGAGCAGTTCTTC	CASSPSGLAGLNEQFF
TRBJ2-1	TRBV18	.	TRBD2	TGTGCCAGCTCACCGGCCCGGGGCGGGAGCTCCTACAATGAGCAGTTCTTC	CASSPARGGSSYNEQFF
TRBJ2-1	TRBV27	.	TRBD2	TGTGCCAGCAGTCCCCGCCTAGCGGGGGGCCTCAATGAGCAGTTCTTC	CASSPRLAGGLNEQFF